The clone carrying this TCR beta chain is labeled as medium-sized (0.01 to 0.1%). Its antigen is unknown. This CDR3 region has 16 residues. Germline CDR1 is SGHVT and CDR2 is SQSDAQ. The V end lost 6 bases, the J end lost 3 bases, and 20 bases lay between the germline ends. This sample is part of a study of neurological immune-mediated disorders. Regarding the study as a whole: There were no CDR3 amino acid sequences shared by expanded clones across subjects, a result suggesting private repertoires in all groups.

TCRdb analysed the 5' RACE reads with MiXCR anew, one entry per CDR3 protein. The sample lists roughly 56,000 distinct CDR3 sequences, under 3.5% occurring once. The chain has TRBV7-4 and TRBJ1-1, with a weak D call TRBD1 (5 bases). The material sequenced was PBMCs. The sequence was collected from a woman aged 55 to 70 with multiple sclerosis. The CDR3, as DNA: TGTGCCAGCAGACCTTCGGGGGAAAGGGTATACACTGAAGCTTTCTTT. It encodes CASRPSGERVYTEAFF. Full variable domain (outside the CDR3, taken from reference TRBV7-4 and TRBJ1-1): GAGVSQSPRYKVAKRGRDVALRCDSISGHVTLYWYRQTLGQGSEVLTYSQSDAQRDKSGRPSGRFSAERPERSVSTLKIQRTEQGDSAVYLCASRPSGERVYTEAFFGQGTRLTVV.